This T cell receptor (beta chain) was profiled in a study of CD8 T cells in Susac syndrome. Reverse transcription of roughly 0.5 to 1 ug RNA was carried out with random hexamers. Coverage of TCR beta CDR3 amplification by immunoSEQ multiplex PCR extended to 54 Vbeta and 13 Jbeta. TCRdb redid the calling of the immunoSEQ multiplex PCR reads with MiXCR, one entry per CDR3 protein. Of more than 200,000 distinct CDR3 sequences in the sample, 90% to 95% were seen once. V was shortened by 5 bases and J by 2 bases, with 12 bases between the two germline ends. Germline V gene sequence: CDR1 LNHDA, CDR2 SQIVND (reference sequence). The CDR3 runs to 15 residues. Sequencing targeted TCR beta in T cells from blood (CD8+ and CD4+). Both CD4+ and CD8+ T cells were negatively isolated, and TEMRA cells underwent FACS enrichment.

Sequencing was done on a sample of CD4+ T cells from PBMCs. The chain joins TRBV19 to TRBJ1-4; no definite D call. The TCR originated in a human donor with multiple sclerosis. This CDR3 is CASSSGLATNEKLFF. The DNA of the CDR3 is TGTGCCAGTAGTTCCGGTTTAGCCACTAATGAAAAACTGTTTTTT.